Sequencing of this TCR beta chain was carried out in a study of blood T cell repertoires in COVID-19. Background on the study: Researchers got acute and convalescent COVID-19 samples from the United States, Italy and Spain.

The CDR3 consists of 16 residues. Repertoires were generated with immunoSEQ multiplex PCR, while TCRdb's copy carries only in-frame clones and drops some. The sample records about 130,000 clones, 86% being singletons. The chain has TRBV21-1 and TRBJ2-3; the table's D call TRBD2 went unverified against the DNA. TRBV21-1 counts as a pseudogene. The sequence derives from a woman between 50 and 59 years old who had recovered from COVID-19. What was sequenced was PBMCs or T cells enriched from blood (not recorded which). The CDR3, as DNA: TGTGCCACCGGGGTTAGGCAGCGGGGGTTCACAGATACGCAGTATTTT. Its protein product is CATGVRQRGFTDTQYF.